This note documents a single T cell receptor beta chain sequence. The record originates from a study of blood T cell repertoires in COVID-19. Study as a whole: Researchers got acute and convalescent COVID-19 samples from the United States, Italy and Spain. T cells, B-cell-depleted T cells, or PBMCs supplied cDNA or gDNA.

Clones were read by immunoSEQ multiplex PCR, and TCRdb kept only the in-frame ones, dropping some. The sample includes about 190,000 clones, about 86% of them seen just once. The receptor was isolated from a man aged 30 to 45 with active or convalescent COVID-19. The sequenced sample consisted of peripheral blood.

The CDR3 nucleotides read TGTGCCAGCAGCTCCCCCGCCGGGACAGGGGGCTACACCTTC. This translates into CASSSPAGTGGYTF. The V and J genes are TRBV11-3 and TRBJ1-2; 9 positions agree with TRBD1. The CDR3 sequence is 14 residues long. Unmatched junction bases numbered 8, after V lost 4 bases and J lost 8 bases. Germline CDR1 and CDR2: SGHNT and YENEEA. The full variable domain, with the rest looked up from reference TRBV11-3 and TRBJ1-2, is EAGVVQSPRYKIIEKKQPVAFWCNPISGHNTLYWYLQNLGQGPELLIRYENEEAVDDSQLPKDRFSAERLKGVDSTLKIQPAELGDSAVYLCASSSPAGTGGYTFGSGTRLTVV.